The clone carrying this TCR beta chain was found many times. In germline, CDR1 is MNHEY, CDR2 SMNVEV (reference sequence). The CDR3 spans 14 residues. V shed 7 bases, J shed 4 bases, and the junction held 4 bases outside the gene matches. Amplification used 60 Vbeta primers and 13 Jbeta primers. Data came from immunoSEQ multiplex PCR; TCRdb stores just in-frame clones and leaves some out. Among some 140,000 clones listed, 70% to 80% were seen once. These data belong to a study of cytomegalovirus exposure and HLA in healthy donors. The sample comprised PBMCs. The genes are TRBV27 and TRBJ2-6; 7 bases map to TRBD1. The TCR sequence derives from a female donor in good health and CMV-seronegative. CDR3 sequence reads: CASNQGDGANVLTF. CDR3 nucleotide sequence: TGTGCCAGCAATCAGGGGGACGGGGCCAACGTCCTGACTTTC. Variable domain in full (rest from reference TRBV27 and TRBJ2-6): EAQVTQNPRYLITVTGKKLTVTCSQNMNHEYMSWYRQDPGLGLRQIYYSMNVEVTDKGDVPEGYKVSRKEKRNFPLILESPSPNQTSLYFCASNQGDGANVLTFGAGSRLTVL.